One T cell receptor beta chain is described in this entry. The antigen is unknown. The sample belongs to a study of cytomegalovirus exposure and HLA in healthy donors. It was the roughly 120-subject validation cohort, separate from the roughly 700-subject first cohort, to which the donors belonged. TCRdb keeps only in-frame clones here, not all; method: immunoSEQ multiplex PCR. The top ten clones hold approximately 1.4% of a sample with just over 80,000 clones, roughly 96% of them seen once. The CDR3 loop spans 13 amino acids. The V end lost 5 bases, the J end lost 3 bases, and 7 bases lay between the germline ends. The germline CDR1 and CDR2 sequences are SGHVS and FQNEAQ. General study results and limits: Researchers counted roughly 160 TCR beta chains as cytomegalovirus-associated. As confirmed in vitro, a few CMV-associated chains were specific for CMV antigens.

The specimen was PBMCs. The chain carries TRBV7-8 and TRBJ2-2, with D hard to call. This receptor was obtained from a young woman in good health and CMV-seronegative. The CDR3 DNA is TGTGCCAGCAGCCAACAGTACACCGGGGAGCTGTTTTTT. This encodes CASSQQYTGELFF.